This entry describes one TCR beta chain. The antigen is undetermined. This specimen comes from a study of T cell responses to AZD1222 COVID-19 vaccine. Study observations and caveats: It should be noted that donors were predominantly white British and more often female, and clonal diversity was possibly underestimated.

Pooling covered second doses at about 4 or about 12 weeks. Germline CDR1 is LGHNA and CDR2 is YSLEER. This CDR3 is built from 14 residues. V lost 1 base and J lost 4; bases outside the gene matches: 3. Measured with immunoSEQ multiplex PCR; TCRdb has only the in-frame clones, and not every one. Of roughly 170,000 clones in the sample, around 94% were seen once. This chain links TRBV4-3 with TRBJ1-1, with TRBD1 matching 7 bases. The input for sequencing was peripheral blood, taken 28 days after the second AZD1222 dose. The receptor comes from an adult who received the AZD1222 COVID-19 vaccine. The CDR3 spells CASSQVTGATEAFF. The DNA for the CDR3 is TGCGCCAGCAGCCAAGTTACAGGGGCCACTGAAGCTTTCTTT.